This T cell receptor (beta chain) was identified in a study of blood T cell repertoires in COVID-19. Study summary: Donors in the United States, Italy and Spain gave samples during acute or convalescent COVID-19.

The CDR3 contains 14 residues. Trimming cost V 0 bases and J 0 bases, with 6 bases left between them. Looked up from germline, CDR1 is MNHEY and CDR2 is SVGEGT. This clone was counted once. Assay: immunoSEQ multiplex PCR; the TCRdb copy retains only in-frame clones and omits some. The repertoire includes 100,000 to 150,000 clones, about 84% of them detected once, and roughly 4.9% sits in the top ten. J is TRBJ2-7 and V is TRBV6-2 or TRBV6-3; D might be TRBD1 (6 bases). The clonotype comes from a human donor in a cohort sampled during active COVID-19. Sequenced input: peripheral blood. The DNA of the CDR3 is TGTGCCAGCAGTTACTCACAGGGCTCCTACGAGCAGTACTTC. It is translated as CASSYSQGSYEQYF.